This T cell receptor beta chain was identified during a study of blood T cell repertoires in COVID-19. Study-level information: Nucleic acid was either cDNA or gDNA, and it came from T cells, B-cell-depleted T cells, or PBMCs.

V lost 5 bases, J lost 5 bases, and 4 bases stayed unmatched. The CDR3 covers 13 residues. Germline CDR1 MGHRA, CDR2 YSYEKL. As originally analysed: The assay estimated nucleated cells by amplifying reference gene primers. Assay: immunoSEQ multiplex PCR; the TCRdb copy retains only in-frame clones and omits some. V and J calls and clone size are given by that table; D and trimming were obtained from the DNA. The sample holds 160,000 or so clones, 85% to 90% seen once. V usage is TRBV4-1 and J usage is TRBJ2-3; 7 nucleotides align to TRBD1. The TCR comes from a woman between 70 and 85 years old with acute or convalescent COVID-19. The specimen was peripheral blood. For the CDR3, the DNA is TGCGCCAGCAGCAAGGGACAGATAGATACGCAGTATTTT. Its protein product is CASSKGQIDTQYF.